This is a list of T cell receptor beta chains from one sample in a study of T cell responses to AZD1222 COVID-19 vaccine. Produced via immunoSEQ multiplex PCR; TCRdb's table is partial and in-frame only. The table shows roughly 180,000 clones, with roughly nine tenths occurring only once. This sample comprised peripheral blood, obtained on day 0 of AZD1222 vaccination. The receptors come from an adult in good health. The CDR3 runs from the conserved cysteine through the conserved F or W. Each record gives: D gene, J gene, clone size, V gene, CDR3 protein, CDR3 DNA. D genes are given only for firm matches. Size values are once, few and many counts, or a class for expanded clones, and some rows have none.

- TRBJ1-5 once TRBV28 CASSSRGVHYQPQHF TGTGCCAGCAGTTCGAGGGGGGTCCACTATCAGCCCCAGCATTTT
- TRBJ2-7 few TRBV3-1/TRBV3-2 CASSTINWDYEQYF TGTGCCAGCAGTACTATTAACTGGGACTACGAGCAGTACTTC
- TRBJ2-5 - TRBV30 CAWSVTRNQETQYF TGTGCCTGGAGTGTAACCCGCAACCAAGAGACCCAGTACTTC
- TRBJ1-1 - TRBV6-6 CASTPTGIYTEAFF TGTGCCAGCACCCCGACAGGAATATACACTGAAGCTTTCTTT
- TRBJ1-2 - TRBV7-9 CASSSVGPNYGYTF TGTGCCAGCAGCTCCGTCGGACCCAACTATGGCTACACCTTC
- TRBJ2-7 - TRBV9 CASSDTSESREQYF TGTGCCAGCAGCGATACGTCGGAGTCTCGCGAGCAGTACTTC
- TRBJ1-3 - TRBV5-1 CASSPTLGQPGNTIYF TGCGCCAGCAGCCCAACCCTCGGACAGCCTGGAAACACCATATATTTT
- TRBJ2-5 once TRBV7-9 CASSARQLQETQYF TGTGCCAGCAGCGCGCGACAGCTACAAGAGACCCAGTACTTC
TRBD1 TRBJ1-5 - TRBV10-3 CAISDSSGTGNQPQHF TGTGCCATCAGCGACTCCTCCGGGACAGGGAATCAGCCCCAGCATTTT
- TRBJ2-5 - TRBV5-4 CASSFMYQETQYF TGTGCCAGCAGCTTTATGTACCAAGAGACCCAGTACTTC
- TRBJ2-7 - TRBV5-6 CASSWGNYEQYF TGTGCCAGCAGCTGGGGAAACTACGAGCAGTACTTC
- TRBJ2-1 - TRBV18 CASSTTVNEQFF TGTGCCAGCTCGACAACCGTCAATGAGCAGTTCTTC
- TRBJ2-1 few TRBV3-1/TRBV3-2 CASSLSVQSANEQFF TGTGCCAGCAGCCTCAGCGTGCAGTCTGCCAATGAGCAGTTCTTC
- TRBJ2-1 - TRBV10-3 CAISVRSSGAEQFF TGTGCCATCAGTGTACGTAGCTCAGGTGCTGAGCAGTTCTTC
- TRBJ1-3 - TRBV30 CAWTFDLTGAGNTIYF TGTGCCTGGACCTTCGATCTTACGGGGGCTGGAAACACCATATATTTT
- TRBJ2-7 - TRBV7-2 CASSLVAKTYEQYF TGTGCCAGCAGCTTAGTGGCTAAAACCTACGAGCAGTACTTC
TRBD1 TRBJ1-6 - TRBV28 CASSTAGTANSPLHF TGTGCCAGCAGTACGGCTGGGACAGCTAATTCACCCCTCCACTTT
- TRBJ2-3 - TRBV27 CASSLSSPHTDTQYF TGTGCCAGCAGTTTATCATCCCCCCACACAGATACGCAGTATTTT
TRBD2 TRBJ2-3 - TRBV10-2 CASSFSGGSTDTQYF TGCGCCAGCAGTTTTAGCGGGGGCTCCACAGATACGCAGTATTTT
- TRBJ1-2 - TRBV9 CASSVEAPDRQLWGYTF TGTGCCAGCAGCGTAGAGGCCCCGGACAGACAACTATGGGGCTACACCTTC
TRBD1 TRBJ1-2 few TRBV5-1 CASSGDRGDGYTF TGCGCCAGCAGCGGGGACAGGGGCGATGGCTACACCTTC
- TRBJ2-7 - TRBV14 CASSQDNRIRGIDEQYF TGTGCCAGCAGCCAAGATAACAGGATAAGGGGGATCGACGAGCAGTACTTC
- TRBJ1-6 - TRBV10-2 CASSGQGNSPLHF TGCGCCAGCAGTGGCCAGGGAAATTCACCCCTCCACTTT
- TRBJ2-2 - TRBV5-6 CASSSALKRDRAGELFF TGTGCCAGCAGCTCCGCTCTAAAGCGTGATCGGGCCGGGGAGCTGTTTTTT
- TRBJ1-5 - TRBV28 CASSITPLGNQPQHF TGTGCCAGCAGCATCACACCCTTGGGCAATCAGCCCCAGCATTTT
- TRBJ1-4 - TRBV30 CAWSESGTTEKLFF TGTGCCTGGAGTGAGTCTGGGACTACCGAAAAACTGTTTTTT
TRBD1 TRBJ1-2 - TRBV23-1 CASSQTDRGRYYGYTF TGCGCCAGCAGTCAGACAGACAGGGGGCGGTACTATGGCTACACCTTC
TRBD1 TRBJ1-4 - TRBV19 CASSPRDRGPTNEKLFF TGTGCCAGTAGTCCCCGGGACAGGGGGCCCACTAATGAAAAACTGTTTTTT
- TRBJ2-7 once TRBV7-9 CASSLARTGEQYF TGTGCCAGCAGCTTAGCTCGGACGGGGGAGCAGTACTTC
- TRBJ1-2 few TRBV6-2/TRBV6-3 CASSFDETANYGYTF TGTGCCAGCAGTTTTGATGAGACAGCCAATTATGGCTACACCTTC
TRBD1 TRBJ1-5 - TRBV7-2 CASSWTGTANQPQHF TGTGCCAGCAGCTGGACCGGGACAGCTAATCAGCCCCAGCATTTT
- TRBJ1-2 - TRBV19 CATRRVQENGYTF TGTGCCACCCGTCGGGTACAGGAAAATGGCTACACCTTC
TRBD1 TRBJ2-7 - TRBV28 CATPTGGTFSYEQYF TGTGCCACCCCGACAGGGGGTACCTTCTCCTACGAGCAGTACTTC
- TRBJ2-2 - TRBV4-1 CASSEGRGGGVTGELFF TGCGCCAGCAGCGAAGGCCGTGGCGGTGGGGTCACCGGGGAGCTGTTTTTT
TRBD1 TRBJ1-2 - TRBV28 CASSSQTGPLVQNVF TGTGCCAGCAGTTCCCAGACAGGGCCCCTGGTTCAAAATGTCTTC
- TRBJ1-1 - TRBV28 CASSFPRTEGGLEAFF TGTGCCAGCAGTTTTCCCCGGACAGAGGGAGGCTTGGAAGCTTTCTTT
- TRBJ1-1 - TRBV6-5 CASSYEGEANTEAFF TGTGCCAGCAGTTACGAGGGAGAGGCGAACACTGAAGCTTTCTTT
- TRBJ2-2 - TRBV2 CASLTGATGELFF TGTGCCAGCTTAACAGGAGCCACCGGGGAGCTGTTTTTT
- TRBJ2-3 - TRBV11-3 CASSLSATSTDTQYF TGTGCCAGCAGCTTATCCGCCACTAGCACAGATACGCAGTATTTT
- TRBJ1-6 - TRBV28 CASRIGQNYNSPLHF TGTGCCAGCAGGATCGGACAGAACTATAATTCACCCCTCCACTTT
TRBD1 TRBJ2-3 - TRBV11-3 CASSAPRGQVPDTQYF TGTGCCAGCAGCGCCCCTCGGGGACAGGTTCCAGATACGCAGTATTTT
- TRBJ1-1 - TRBV9 CASSVGGVVSNTEAFF TGTGCCAGCAGCGTAGGCGGGGTGGTCAGTAACACTGAAGCTTTCTTT
TRBD1 TRBJ1-2 - TRBV28 CASSPRDRRRIYGYTF TGTGCCAGCAGCCCCCGGGACAGGCGGCGGATCTATGGCTACACCTTC
TRBD1 TRBJ1-6 - TRBV30 CAWSTTTGALHF TGTGCCTGGAGTACAACCACAGGGGCCCTCCACTTT
- TRBJ1-1 - TRBV7-2 CASSPFSGENTEAFF TGTGCCAGCAGCCCTTTCTCTGGGGAGAACACTGAAGCTTTCTTT
- TRBJ2-7 - TRBV4-1 CASSGTRSEQYF TGCGCCAGCAGCGGCACCAGGAGCGAGCAGTACTTC
- TRBJ1-2 - TRBV19 CASTEGIQGIYGYTF TGTGCCAGTACCGAGGGGATACAGGGTATCTATGGCTACACCTTC
- TRBJ1-5 - TRBV28 CASSFPSNQPQHF TGTGCCAGCAGTTTCCCCAGCAATCAGCCCCAGCATTTT
- TRBJ1-6 - TRBV30 CAWSTRGRLVPLHF TGTGCCTGGAGTACCCGGGGCAGACTGGTACCCCTCCACTTT
TRBD1 TRBJ2-7 - TRBV5-1 CASSGSTGGYEQYF TGCGCCAGCAGTGGGTCTACAGGGGGCTACGAGCAGTACTTC
- TRBJ1-5 - TRBV19 CASSISDRGNQPQHF TGTGCCAGTAGTATATCCGACAGAGGGAATCAGCCCCAGCATTTT